A single sample gave rise to the 32 T cell receptor beta chains below, sequenced in a study of shared clonotypes between healthy human individuals. The method was immunoSEQ multiplex PCR; TCRdb's version includes in-frame clones alone and lacks a portion of them. The sample lists about 2.4 million clones; roughly 93% were seen once. Sample: naive CD4+ T cells from PBMCs. Subset indicated: CD45RA+ positively selected. All receptors derive from a man in his late teens or twenties in good health. Some clones in this sample may be carry-over from other donors' samples.

The V call is TRBV7-9, the J call TRBJ1-1, with TRBD1 as a possible D gene (6 bases). Germline CDR1 SEHNR, CDR2 FQNEAQ (reference sequence). The CDR3 consists of 15 residues. V gave up 5 bases and J gave up 4 bases, with 17 bases separating them. CDR3 bases: TGTGCCAGCAGCCCAAGCAGGGGAGGGGGCACTGAAGCTTTCTTT. It yields the protein CASSPSRGGGTEAFF.

The chain is built from TRBV5-1 and TRBJ2-6, with 7 bases that match TRBD2. Germline CDR1 is SGHRS and CDR2 is YFSETQ. V lost 0 bases to trimming and J lost 0 bases; unmatched junction nucleotides: 12. The CDR3 loop spans 20 amino acids. CDR3: CASSLVPRAGAFSGANVLTF. The DNA for the CDR3 is TGCGCCAGCAGCTTGGTCCCTAGGGCGGGAGCCTTCTCTGGGGCCAACGTCCTGACTTTC.

The genes are TRBV29-1 and TRBJ2-1; TRBD2 aligns across 11 bases. With 7 bases clipped from V and 10 bases from J, the junction kept 12 bases outside the gene matches. The germline V gene has CDR1 SQVTM and CDR2 ANQGSEA. The CDR3 runs 14 residues. CDR3 sequence: CSAPGLAVFGEQFF. The CDR3 DNA is TGCAGCGCTCCGGGACTAGCGGTCTTTGGGGAGCAGTTCTTC.

The V and J genes are TRBV6-5 and TRBJ1-3; D possibly corresponds to TRBD1 (6 bases). Per germline, CDR1 MNHEY and CDR2 SVGAGI. The V end lost 5 bases, the J end lost 0 bases, and 11 bases lay between the germline ends. The CDR3 extends over 15 amino acids. The CDR3 DNA reads TGTGCCAGCAGTAGGGCAGGGGACTCTGGAAACACCATATATTTT. Translation gives CASSRAGDSGNTIYF.

This clone was seen just once. In the same sample, other DNA sequences code for this CDR3. The rearrangement links TRBV30 to TRBJ2-3; D is tentatively TRBD1 or TRBD2 (5 bases each). Trimming pared 3 bases from V and 6 bases from J, leaving 7 bases between. CDR3 length equals 11 residues. Germline CDR1 is GTSNPN and CDR2 is SVGIG (reference sequence). This CDR3 reads CAWSGADTQYF. The CDR3 nucleotides are TGTGCCTGGAGCGGGGCGGATACGCAGTATTTT.

The chain combines TRBV6-1 with TRBJ2-5; D remains unclear. CDR1 is MNHNS, CDR2 SASEGT, per germline. Trimming took off 7 bases at V and 5 bases at J, with 14 bases between the two ends. The CDR3 totals 13 residues. The CDR3 coding sequence is TGTGCCAGCACTCGGAGAGGAGCGGAGACCCAGTACTTC. Its protein product is CASTRRGAETQYF.

V usage is TRBV6-1 and J usage is TRBJ2-3, with unresolved D. V shed 0 bases and J shed 0 bases, with 13 bases lying between them. CDR1 is MNHNS, CDR2 SASEGT, per germline. The CDR3 spans 17 residues. The CDR3 DNA follows: TGTGCCAGCAGTGAAGCGCGACTGGCGGCAAGCACAGATACGCAGTATTTT. Protein sequence: CASSEARLAASTDTQYF.

The chain is built from TRBV18 and TRBJ1-2; weak D call: TRBD1 (6 bases). Germline V CDR1 and CDR2: KGHSH, LQKENI. V shed 5 bases and J shed 8 bases, with 24 bases lying between them. The CDR3 covers 16 residues. The CDR3 loop reads CASSGTVVAAGEGYTF. For the CDR3, the DNA is TGTGCCAGCTCAGGCACCGTGGTCGCGGCAGGGGAAGGCTACACCTTC.

The V gene is TRBV11-2, the J gene TRBJ2-7; D gene unclear. Germline-derived CDR1 and CDR2 are SGHAT and FQNNGV. V was trimmed by 2 bases and J by 8 bases, leaving 10 bases between them. The CDR3 is 12 residues long. The DNA for the CDR3 is TGTGCCAGCAGCTTAAGCCCATTCAAGCAGTACTTC. This gives the protein CASSLSPFKQYF.

This chain links TRBV19 with TRBJ2-7, with a tentative D call TRBD1 (5 bases). Germline V gene data show CDR1 as LNHDA and CDR2 as SQIVND (reference sequence). Trimming removed 4 bases at V and 1 base at J, with 14 bases between. The CDR3 runs to 15 residues. The CDR3 bases are TGTGCCAGTAGTACCACGAGCCAGGGATCCTACGAGCAGTACTTC. It encodes CASSTTSQGSYEQYF.

Here the CDR3 DNA reads TGTGCCAGCAGCCTCCGGGCCCTTTGGGAGCAGTACTTC. Translating it yields CASSLRALWEQYF. The chain combines TRBV13 with TRBJ2-7; D is undetermined. Trimming took 5 bases from V and 7 from J, leaving 15 bases between them. Germline-derived CDR1 and CDR2 are PRHDT and FYEKMQ (reference sequence). The CDR3 is made up of 13 amino acids.

The rearrangement links TRBV6-5 to TRBJ2-7, with D unresolved. Per the germline V gene, CDR1 is MNHEY and CDR2 is SVGAGI. This CDR3 region has 14 residues. V was shortened by 0 bases and J by 5 bases, with 11 bases between the two germline ends. The DNA of the CDR3 is TGTGCCAGCAGTTACTCGATGGCCAGAAACGAGCAGTACTTC. This sequence encodes CASSYSMARNEQYF.

The chain links TRBV28 to TRBJ1-2, with D maybe TRBD1 (5 bases). Germline V CDR1 and CDR2: MDHEN, SYDVKM. The CDR3 loop spans 14 amino acids. Trimming left V 2 bases short and J 3 bases short, with 10 bases between. CDR3 in DNA: TGTGCCAGCAGTTTAGTTACAGGATACTATGGCTACACCTTC. Encoded protein: CASSLVTGYYGYTF.

Note on this clone: The sample contains more than one DNA sequence encoding this CDR3. V and J are TRBV9 and TRBJ1-1; D uncertain. Trimming cost V 0 bases and J 2 bases, with 8 bases left between them. The CDR3 is made up of 14 amino acids. The germline gives CDR1 SGDLS, CDR2 YYNGEE. CDR3 coding DNA: TGTGCCAGCAGCGTAGGAGGATTTAACACTGAAGCTTTCTTT. Translation gives CASSVGGFNTEAFF.

Notes on this clone: The identical CDR3 is also encoded by other nucleotide sequences in the sample. The J gene is TRBJ2-7, the V gene TRBV7-2; D is unclear. Trimming left V 5 bases short and J 0 bases short, with 2 bases between. The CDR3 is 11 residues long. Germline V gives CDR1 SGHTA, CDR2 FQGNSA. Written as DNA, the CDR3 is TGTGCCAGCAGCGGCTCCTACGAGCAGTACTTC. Translated, it gives CASSGSYEQYF.

The chain joins TRBV6-4 to TRBJ2-3, with D uncertain. V was clipped by 2 bases and J by 4 bases, with 10 bases between them. This CDR3 has 14 amino acids. The germline V gene has CDR1 MRHNA and CDR2 SNTAGT. DNA for the CDR3: TGTGCCAGCAGTGACCTTATCGGTGCAGATACGCAGTATTTT. This encodes CASSDLIGADTQYF.

The rearrangement uses TRBV28 and TRBJ2-1; TRBD2 matches at 9 bases. This CDR3 has 12 amino acids. The germline V gene encodes CDR1 MDHEN and CDR2 SYDVKM. V gave up 5 bases and J gave up 13 bases; unmatched junction bases: 6. This chain's CDR3 is CASSLGLAIQFF. The CDR3 coding sequence is TGTGCCAGCAGTCTCGGACTAGCGATTCAGTTCTTC.

The chain couples TRBV7-2 to TRBJ2-5, with 7 positions matching TRBD2. TRBJ2-7 matches the DNA end more closely, so the J call is doubtful. The germline CDR1 and CDR2 sequences are SGHTA and FQGNSA. The CDR3 is 14 residues long. The CDR3 nucleotides read TGTGCCAGCAGCCCTCTAGCGGAATACTACGAGCAGTACTTC. Protein: CASSPLAEYYEQYF.

This clone occurred once. The V call is TRBV18, the J call TRBJ2-1; TRBD2 aligns across 12 bases. The CDR3 runs 15 residues. The germline V gene has CDR1 KGHSH and CDR2 LQKENI. J was trimmed by 10 bases and V by 3 bases; bases with no gene match: 7. CDR3 in DNA: TGTGCCAGCTCACCGAGGACTAGCGGGATGGTGGAGCAGTTCTTC. Translating it yields CASSPRTSGMVEQFF.

The chain has TRBV6-1 and TRBJ2-7; possible D gene TRBD2, 6 bases. This CDR3 spans 11 amino acids. Trimming cost V 11 bases and J 2 bases, with 10 bases left between them. Germline values: CDR1 MNHNS, CDR2 SASEGT. In DNA form, the CDR3 reads TGTGCCTCATGGGGGGCCTACGAGCAGTACTTC. As protein: CASWGAYEQYF.

The V call is TRBV29-1, the J call TRBJ1-1; TRBD1 might be the D (5 bases). There are 13 residues in the CDR3. The germline CDR1 and CDR2 sequences are SQVTM and ANQGSEA. Trimming removed 4 bases from V and 3 bases from J, with 12 bases in between. CDR3 nucleotides: TGCAGCGTTGGGGGGTCTATGCACACTGAAGCTTTCTTT. It codes for CSVGGSMHTEAFF.

The chain is built from TRBV27 and TRBJ2-7, with 13 bases fitting TRBD2. Germline V gene lookup returns CDR1 MNHEY and CDR2 SMNVEV (reference sequence). This CDR3 is 18 amino acids long. Trimming cost V 5 bases and J 2 bases; bases outside gene matches: 12. The CDR3, as DNA: TGTGCCAGCAGTAAACGACCGAGTGGGACTAGCGGGACCTACGAGCAGTACTTC. Translation: CASSKRPSGTSGTYEQYF.

This rearrangement joins TRBV7-9 to TRBJ2-7; D is possibly TRBD1 or TRBD2 (5 bases each). Per germline, CDR1 SEHNR and CDR2 FQNEAQ (reference sequence). Trimming took 3 bases from V and 4 from J, leaving 19 bases between them. This CDR3 contains 16 residues. CDR3 nucleotides: TGTGCCAGCAGCTTTTCTTCCGGGGCAACTAATTACGAGCAGTACTTC. It specifies CASSFSSGATNYEQYF. Looking up the rest from reference TRBV7-9 and TRBJ2-7 gives the full variable domain: DTGVSQNPRHKITKRGQNVTFRCDPISEHNRLYWYRQTLGQGPEFLTYFQNEAQLEKSRLLSDRFSAERPKGSFSTLEIQRTEQGDSAMYLCASSFSSGATNYEQYFGPGTRLTVT.

The gene calls are TRBV6-1 and TRBJ2-1; tentatively, D is TRBD2 (5 bases). Per the germline V gene, CDR1 is MNHNS and CDR2 is SASEGT. This CDR3 has 12 amino acids. Trimming took off 8 bases at V and 3 bases at J, with 8 bases between the two ends. The CDR3 reads CASETIYNEQFF. As DNA, the CDR3 is TGTGCCAGCGAGACTATCTACAATGAGCAGTTCTTC.

This chain connects TRBV30 to TRBJ2-2; possible D gene TRBD2, 6 bases. CDR3 length equals 15 residues. Trimming cost V 2 bases and J 5 bases, with 15 bases left between them. The germline gives CDR1 GTSNPN, CDR2 SVGIG (reference sequence). The CDR3 loop reads CAWSTRDFTTGELFF. The CDR3 DNA reads TGTGCCTGGAGTACCCGGGACTTCACTACCGGGGAGCTGTTTTTT.

Concerning this clone: This sample includes further DNA sequences coding for the same CDR3. The chain uses TRBV7-9 and TRBJ1-1; D is ambiguous. Looked up from germline, CDR1 is SEHNR and CDR2 is FQNEAQ (reference sequence). The CDR3 totals 13 residues. V was pared by 1 base and J by 1 base, with 4 bases between. CDR3 amino acids: CASSLGENTEAFF. DNA of the CDR3: TGTGCCAGCAGCTTAGGTGAGAACACTGAAGCTTTCTTT.

V gene TRBV4-3 combines with J gene TRBJ2-2; unclear D gene. Germline V gene lookup returns CDR1 LGHNA and CDR2 YSLEER. This CDR3 is 12 amino acids long. Trimming shortened V by 4 bases and J by 8 bases, and 8 bases separated the two germline ends. CDR3 residues: CASSRFPGELFF. The DNA for the CDR3 is TGCGCCAGCAGCCGGTTCCCTGGGGAGCTGTTTTTT.

The chain carries TRBV10-3 and TRBJ2-7; 8 bases agree with TRBD1. The J segment lost 3 bases and the V segment lost 2 bases, leaving 3 bases of the junction unmatched. Germline CDR1 is ENHRY and CDR2 is SYGVKD. The CDR3 consists of 14 residues. The DNA of the CDR3 is TGTGCCATCAGTGAGGACAGGGGAGGCTACGAGCAGTACTTC. It specifies CAISEDRGGYEQYF.

V and J are TRBV27 and TRBJ2-3; D is uncertain. This CDR3 contains 13 residues. Trimming cost V 10 bases and J 0 bases, with 11 bases left between them. The germline V gene encodes CDR1 MNHEY and CDR2 SMNVEV (reference sequence). CDR3 sequence: CAILNLSTDTQYF. The CDR3 coding sequence is TGTGCCATTTTGAACCTTAGCACAGATACGCAGTATTTT.

Worth noting for this clone: One end of the junction does not line up with germline, which may come from a read error. This sequence joins TRBV6-6 and TRBJ1-5; D unclear. In germline, CDR1 is MNHNY, CDR2 SVGAGI (reference sequence). The CDR3 runs to 14 residues. CDR3 nucleotides: TGTGCCAGCAGTTACAAGGCAAGCAACCAGCCCCAGCATTTT. Translation gives CASSYKASNQPQHF.

V and J are TRBV30 and TRBJ2-6; 8 bases agree with TRBD1. The CDR3 loop spans 18 amino acids. Germline CDR1 and CDR2: GTSNPN and SVGIG (reference sequence). V was pared by 5 bases and J by 0 bases, with 12 bases of the junction left unmatched. The CDR3: CAWVPGTGVFSGANVLTF. The CDR3 DNA reads TGTGCCTGGGTTCCCGGGACAGGCGTCTTCTCTGGGGCCAACGTCCTGACTTTC. The variable domain in full, completed from reference TRBV30 and TRBJ2-6, reads SQTIHQWPATLVQPVGSPLSLECTVEGTSNPNLYWYRQAAGRGLQLLFYSVGIGQISSEVPQNLSASRPQDRQFILSSKKLLLSDSGFYLCAWVPGTGVFSGANVLTFGAGSRLTVL.

This chain uses TRBV10-3 with TRBJ2-7; TRBD1 aligns across 11 bases. Germline-derived CDR1 and CDR2 are ENHRY and SYGVKD. The CDR3 covers 15 residues. V was clipped by 7 bases and J by 3 bases; unmatched bases: 8. The CDR3 DNA is TGTGCCATCACCCTTGGACAGGGGGCCTTCTACGAGCAGTACTTC. Protein: CAITLGQGAFYEQYF.